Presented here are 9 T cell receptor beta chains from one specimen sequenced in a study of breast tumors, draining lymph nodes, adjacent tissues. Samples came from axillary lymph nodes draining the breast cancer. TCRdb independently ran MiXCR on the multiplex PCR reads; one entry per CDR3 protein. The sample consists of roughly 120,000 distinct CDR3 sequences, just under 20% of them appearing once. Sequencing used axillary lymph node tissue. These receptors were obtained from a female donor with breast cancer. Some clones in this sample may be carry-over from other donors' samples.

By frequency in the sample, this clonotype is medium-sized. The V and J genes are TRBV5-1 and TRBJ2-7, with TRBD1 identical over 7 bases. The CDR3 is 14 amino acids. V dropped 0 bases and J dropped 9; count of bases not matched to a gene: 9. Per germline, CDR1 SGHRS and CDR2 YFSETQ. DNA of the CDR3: TGCGCCAGCAGCTTGGGGACAGGCGGTGATGGGCAGTACTTC. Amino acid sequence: CASSLGTGGDGQYF. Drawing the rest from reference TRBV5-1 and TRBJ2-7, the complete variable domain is KAGVTQTPRYLIKTRGQQVTLSCSPISGHRSVSWYQQTPGQGLQFLFEYFSETQRNKGNFPGRFSGRQFSNSRSEMNVSTLELGDSALYLCASSLGTGGDGQYFGPGTRLTVT.

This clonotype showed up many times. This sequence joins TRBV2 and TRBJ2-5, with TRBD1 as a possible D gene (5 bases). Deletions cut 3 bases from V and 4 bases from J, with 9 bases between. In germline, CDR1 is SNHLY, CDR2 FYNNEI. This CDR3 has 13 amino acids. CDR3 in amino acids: CASSELRGETQYF. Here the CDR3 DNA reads TGTGCCAGCAGTGAGTTAAGGGGAGAGACCCAGTACTTC.

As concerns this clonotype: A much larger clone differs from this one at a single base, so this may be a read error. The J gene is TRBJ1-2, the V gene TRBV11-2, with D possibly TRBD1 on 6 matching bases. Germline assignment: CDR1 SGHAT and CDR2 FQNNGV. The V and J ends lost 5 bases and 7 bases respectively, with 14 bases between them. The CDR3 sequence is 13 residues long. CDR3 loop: CASSLRGGCGYTF. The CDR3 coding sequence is TGTGCCAGCAGCCTCAGGGGCGGATGTGGCTACACCTTC.

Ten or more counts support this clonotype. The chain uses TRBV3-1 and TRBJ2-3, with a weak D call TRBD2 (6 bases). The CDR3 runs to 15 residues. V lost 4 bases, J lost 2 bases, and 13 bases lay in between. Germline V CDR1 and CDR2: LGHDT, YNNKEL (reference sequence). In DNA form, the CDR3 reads TGTGCCAGCAGCCCTACGTCGGGGGACACAGATACGCAGTATTTT. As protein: CASSPTSGDTDTQYF.

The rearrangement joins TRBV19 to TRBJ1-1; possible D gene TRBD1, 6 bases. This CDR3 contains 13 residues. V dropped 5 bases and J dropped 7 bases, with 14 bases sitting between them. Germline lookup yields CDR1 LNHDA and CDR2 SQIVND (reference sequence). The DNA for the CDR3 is TGTGCCAGTAGTGCGGGACAACGGGATGAAGCTTTCTTT. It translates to CASSAGQRDEAFF.

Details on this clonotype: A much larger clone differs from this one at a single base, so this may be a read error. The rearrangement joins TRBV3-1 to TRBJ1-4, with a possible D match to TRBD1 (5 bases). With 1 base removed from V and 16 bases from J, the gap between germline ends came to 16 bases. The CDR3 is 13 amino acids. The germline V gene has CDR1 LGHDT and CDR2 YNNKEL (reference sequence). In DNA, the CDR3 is TGTGCCAGCAGCCAAGGTCGGAGGGGTACTACGTTTTTT. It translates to CASSQGRRGTTFF.

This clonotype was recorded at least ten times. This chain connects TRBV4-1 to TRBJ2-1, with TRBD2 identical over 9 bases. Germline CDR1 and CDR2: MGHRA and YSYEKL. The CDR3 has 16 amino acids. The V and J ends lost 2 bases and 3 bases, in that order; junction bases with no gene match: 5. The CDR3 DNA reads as TGCGCCAGCAGCCAAACAATAGCGGGGGACTACAATGAGCAGTTCTTC. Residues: CASSQTIAGDYNEQFF.

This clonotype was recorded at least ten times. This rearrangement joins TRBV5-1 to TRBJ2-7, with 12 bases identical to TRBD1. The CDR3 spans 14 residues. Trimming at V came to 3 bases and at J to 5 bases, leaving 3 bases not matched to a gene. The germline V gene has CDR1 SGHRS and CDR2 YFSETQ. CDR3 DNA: TGCGCCAGCAGCTCGGGACAGGGGGCCAACGAGCAGTACTTC. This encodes CASSSGQGANEQYF.

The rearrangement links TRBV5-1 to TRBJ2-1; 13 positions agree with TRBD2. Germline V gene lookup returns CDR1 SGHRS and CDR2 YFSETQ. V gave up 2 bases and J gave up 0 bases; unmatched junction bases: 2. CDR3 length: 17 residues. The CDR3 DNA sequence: TGCGCCAGCAGCTTAGGGACTAGCGGGGTCTCCTACAATGAGCAGTTCTTC. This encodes CASSLGTSGVSYNEQFF. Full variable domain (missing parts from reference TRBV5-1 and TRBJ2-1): KAGVTQTPRYLIKTRGQQVTLSCSPISGHRSVSWYQQTPGQGLQFLFEYFSETQRNKGNFPGRFSGRQFSNSRSEMNVSTLELGDSALYLCASSLGTSGVSYNEQFFGPGTRLTVL.